The clone carrying this T cell receptor (beta chain) has more than one count but fewer than ten. Its antigen is still unknown. Germline V CDR1 and CDR2: MNHEY, SMNVEV (reference sequence). The CDR3 contains 13 residues. Trimming left V 6 bases short and J 0 bases short, with 8 bases between. The data stem from a study of T cell repertoires in cytomegalovirus infection. General observations from the study: Using cumulative public TCR beta family frequency, the authors identified those who carried CMV together with the relevant HLA.

TCRdb re-called the reads through MiXCR, storing one row per CDR3 protein. The data contain some 700,000 distinct CDR3 sequences, 30% to 40% of them singletons. The sample consisted of cultured PBMCs, taken from culture after CMV antigen stimulation. This receptor was obtained from a human donor in good health (CMV status not recorded). Some clones in this sample may be carry-over from other donors' samples. The chain combines TRBV27 with TRBJ1-1; D is unresolved. CDR3 sequence (DNA): TGTGCCAGCAGACCACAGATGAACACTGAAGCTTTCTTT. Encoded protein: CASRPQMNTEAFF.